This TCR beta chain was identified in a study of cytomegalovirus exposure and HLA in healthy donors. The PCR had 60 Vbeta and 13 Jbeta primers. Assay: immunoSEQ multiplex PCR; the TCRdb copy retains only in-frame clones and omits some. The data hold some 100,000 clones, with around 72% observed a single time. The sample holds a few counts of this clone. This CDR3 is 15 amino acids long. V shed 4 bases and J shed 0 bases, with 15 bases lying between them. The V gene's germline CDR1 is GTSNPN and CDR2 SVGIG (reference sequence). The rearrangement joins TRBV30 to TRBJ2-5; D may be TRBD1 (6 bases). This receptor was taken from a male donor in good health and CMV-seropositive. Sequencing was performed on PBMCs. CDR3 protein: CAWTRDTGYQETQYF. CDR3 coding DNA: TGTGCCTGGACCCGGGACACTGGGTACCAAGAGACCCAGTACTTC.